This entry features one T cell receptor (beta chain) sequence. What it recognizes is unknown. This entry belongs to a study of T cell responses to AZD1222 COVID-19 vaccine. Findings of the study overall: White British donors predominated, females outnumbered males, and clonal diversity was possibly underestimated. Among vaccine-associated CD4 TCRs, coverage spanned spike, with dominance at 160-218 and 743-854. At study baseline, merely five or six AZD1222 recipients were seropositive. The breadth and depth of Spike-specific TCRs increased once two AZD1222 doses had been given.

Measured with immunoSEQ multiplex PCR; TCRdb has only the in-frame clones, and not every one. The table lists some 130,000 clones, approximately 86% of them singletons, with 2.4% in the top ten. V was pared by 3 bases and J by 7 bases, with 5 bases of the junction left unmatched. Per the germline V gene, CDR1 is LNHDA and CDR2 is SQIVND (reference sequence). CDR3 length: 15 amino acids. Sample: peripheral blood, taken on day 0 of AZD1222 vaccination. The rearrangement links TRBV19 to TRBJ2-2; 10 nucleotides align to TRBD2. The origin of this receptor is an adult in good health. The CDR3, as DNA: TGTGCCAGTAGTATTCCGAGCGGGAGGGGCGGGGAGCTGTTTTTT. This sequence encodes CASSIPSGRGGELFF.